A selection of T cell receptor beta chains follows, all from one sample in a study of radiotherapy plus CTLA-4 blockade in lung cancer. The repertoire was sequenced with immunoSEQ multiplex PCR; TCRdb's copy has only in-frame clones and lacks some. The sample lists 43,000 or so clones; approximately 62% were seen once. The sequenced sample was peripheral blood, obtained from a patient treated with radiotherapy plus ipilimumab. Source of these receptors: a human donor with non-small cell lung cancer who had a partial response to radiotherapy plus ipilimumab. Each CDR3 is given with its conserved first and last residue. The D gene is left open where the match is weak. Size tells how often a clone was seen (once, few, many) or the class of an expanded clone, and some rows leave it out.

D: -; J: TRBJ1-1; V: TRBV5-1; size: few; DNA: TGCGCCAGCAGCTTGGCCGGGGTTACGAACACTGAAGCTTTCTTT; CDR3: CASSLAGVTNTEAFF
D: TRBD1; J: TRBJ1-6; V: TRBV27; size: -; DNA: TGTGCCAGCAGTTTAGGTGACAGGGGTAATTCACCCCTCCACTTT; CDR3: CASSLGDRGNSPLHF
D: -; J: TRBJ1-6; V: TRBV10-2; size: -; DNA: TGCGCCAGCAGTGAGCTGGAGGTAGCACCCCTCCACTTT; CDR3: CASSELEVAPLHF
D: TRBD1; J: TRBJ1-5; V: TRBV19; size: -; DNA: TGTGCCAGTAGTACAACCGCGACAGGGAATAGCAATCAGCCCCAGCATTTT; CDR3: CASSTTATGNSNQPQHF
D: -; J: TRBJ2-7; V: TRBV6-1; size: -; DNA: TGTGCCAGCAGTGACCGGCCAGGGCAGGGAAAGCCTGGTCCGTACTTC; CDR3: CASSDRPGQGKPGPYF
D: -; J: TRBJ2-4; V: TRBV2; size: -; DNA: TGTGCCAGCAGTCTCTTCCTGAACATTCAGTACTTC; CDR3: CASSLFLNIQYF
D: -; J: TRBJ2-2; V: TRBV5-4; size: -; DNA: TGTGCCAGCAGCTTGAACAGCCCGTCGGGGGAGCTGTTTTTT; CDR3: CASSLNSPSGELFF
D: -; J: TRBJ2-4; V: TRBV6-5; size: -; DNA: TGTGCCAGCAGTTACTCGACGGGGGGCAGGAACATTCAGTACTTC; CDR3: CASSYSTGGRNIQYF
D: TRBD1; J: TRBJ2-5; V: TRBV4-3; size: -; DNA: TGCGCCAGCAGCCTTGGGACAGCCCAAGTGGAGACCCAGTACTTC; CDR3: CASSLGTAQVETQYF
D: -; J: TRBJ2-7; V: TRBV7-6; size: -; DNA: TGTGCCAGCAGCTTAGGGGCAGGGGAAGCCTACGAGCAGTACTTC; CDR3: CASSLGAGEAYEQYF
D: TRBD1; J: TRBJ1-5; V: TRBV7-9; size: few; DNA: TGTGCCAGCAGCTCGACAGGGTTGCACTCGGCCCAGCATTTT; CDR3: CASSSTGLHSAQHF
D: TRBD2; J: TRBJ2-5; V: TRBV5-4; size: -; DNA: TGTGCCAGCAGCTTGACTAGCGGGGGACCTCAAGAGACCCAGTACTTC; CDR3: CASSLTSGGPQETQYF
D: TRBD1; J: TRBJ1-2; V: TRBV5-6; size: -; DNA: TGTGCCAGCAGCCCCGACAGGGGGGGGTATGGCTACACCTTC; CDR3: CASSPDRGGYGYTF
D: -; J: TRBJ1-1; V: TRBV18; size: -; DNA: TGTGCCAGCTCACGTATGGAACAGGGAGAGAACACTGAAGCTTTCTTT; CDR3: CASSRMEQGENTEAFF
D: -; J: TRBJ1-6; V: TRBV19; size: -; DNA: TGTGCCAGTAGTACCGCTGCGGGTCCGGATTCACCCCTCCACTTT; CDR3: CASSTAAGPDSPLHF
D: -; J: TRBJ1-2; V: TRBV7-2; size: -; DNA: TGTGCCAGCAGCGAGGCGGGGGGCATCCTCTATGGCTACACCTTC; CDR3: CASSEAGGILYGYTF
D: TRBD1; J: TRBJ1-2; V: TRBV27; size: few; DNA: TGTGCCAGCAGGCCGACAGGGAGGCATGGCTACACCTTC; CDR3: CASRPTGRHGYTF
D: -; J: TRBJ2-5; V: TRBV11-1; size: once; DNA: TGTGCCAGCAGCCCCGAGAGGGCCCTCCAAGAGACCCAGTACTTC; CDR3: CASSPERALQETQYF
D: -; J: TRBJ2-1; V: TRBV6-5; size: few; DNA: TGTGCCAGCAGTTACTCCTCGGGGAACTCCTACAATGAGCAGTTCTTC; CDR3: CASSYSSGNSYNEQFF
D: -; J: TRBJ2-2; V: TRBV5-6; size: -; DNA: TGTGCCAGCAGTGACATCTCCCGGGGGAACACCGGGGAGCTGTTTTTT; CDR3: CASSDISRGNTGELFF
D: TRBD1; J: TRBJ1-2; V: TRBV18; size: -; DNA: TGTGCCAGCTCCCAAGAGTCGGACAGGGTCAAAGGCTACACCTTC; CDR3: CASSQESDRVKGYTF
D: -; J: TRBJ1-1; V: TRBV18; size: -; DNA: TGTGCCAGCTCACCACCCAGGGTGAACACTGAAGCTTTCTTT; CDR3: CASSPPRVNTEAFF
D: -; J: TRBJ1-6; V: TRBV6-5; size: -; DNA: TGTGCCAGCACCTCTGGAGGGAATAATTCACCCCTCCACTTT; CDR3: CASTSGGNNSPLHF
D: TRBD2; J: TRBJ2-3; V: TRBV9; size: -; DNA: TGTGCCAGCAGCCCTCAGAGGGACCAGCGGGGGGTATTCACAGATACGCAGTATTTT; CDR3: CASSPQRDQRGVFTDTQYF
D: TRBD1; J: TRBJ1-2; V: TRBV2; size: medium-sized; DNA: TGTGCCAGCAGTAAGGACAGGGGAAGCTATGGCTACACCTTC; CDR3: CASSKDRGSYGYTF
D: -; J: TRBJ2-7; V: TRBV7-2; size: -; DNA: TGTGCCAGCAGCTTTACCACAGGGAGCTCCTACGAGCAGTACTTC; CDR3: CASSFTTGSSYEQYF
D: TRBD1; J: TRBJ1-2; V: TRBV18; size: -; DNA: TGTGCCAGCTCACCAGGGGGAGGACAGGGGCCTACCCATGGCTACACCTTC; CDR3: CASSPGGGQGPTHGYTF
D: -; J: TRBJ1-2; V: TRBV7-9; size: few; DNA: TGTGCCAGCAGCTTAGACGGGGGAGGCGGCTACACCTTC; CDR3: CASSLDGGGGYTF
D: -; J: TRBJ2-1; V: TRBV29-1; size: -; DNA: TGCAGCGGATCTTCAGGGGTCTACAATGAGCAGTTCTTC; CDR3: CSGSSGVYNEQFF
D: TRBD2; J: TRBJ2-3; V: TRBV9; size: -; DNA: TGTGCCAGCAGCGTAGGCGACACTCTGGGACTAGCGGGAGAGTTAGATACGCAGTATTTT; CDR3: CASSVGDTLGLAGELDTQYF
D: -; J: TRBJ1-2; V: TRBV6-1; size: few; DNA: TGTGCCAGCAGCAGGACAGCAGAAGCTAACTATGGCTACACCTTC; CDR3: CASSRTAEANYGYTF
D: -; J: TRBJ1-3; V: TRBV6-1; size: -; DNA: TGTGCCAGCAGTGAAAACTGGTCTGGAAACACCATATATTTT; CDR3: CASSENWSGNTIYF
D: TRBD1; J: TRBJ1-2; V: TRBV19; size: once; DNA: TGTGCCAGTAGCTACGGGACAGGGACTGGAAATCGCCTGGGCTACACCTTC; CDR3: CASSYGTGTGNRLGYTF
D: -; J: TRBJ2-5; V: TRBV6-5; size: -; DNA: TGTGCCAGCAGTTACTCGAGAACCCAGTACTTC; CDR3: CASSYSRTQYF
D: -; J: TRBJ1-1; V: TRBV18; size: -; DNA: TGTGCCAGCTCAAACACCGGGGGTTGGGACACTGAAGCTTTCTTT; CDR3: CASSNTGGWDTEAFF
D: -; J: TRBJ1-1; V: TRBV6-1; size: -; DNA: TGTGCCAGCAGTTATCGGAAGGGAGTCACTGAAGCTTTCTTT; CDR3: CASSYRKGVTEAFF
D: -; J: TRBJ2-7; V: TRBV7-8; size: few; DNA: TGTGCCAGCAGCTCTGACAGCATCGAGCAGTACTTC; CDR3: CASSSDSIEQYF
D: TRBD1; J: TRBJ1-4; V: TRBV10-3; size: few; DNA: TGTGCCATCAGTTCCAGGGGGACTAATGAAAAACTGTTTTTT; CDR3: CAISSRGTNEKLFF
D: -; J: TRBJ1-5; V: TRBV18; size: few; DNA: TGTGCCAGCTCAAAAGAAAAGGGGAACAATCAGCCCCAGCATTTT; CDR3: CASSKEKGNNQPQHF
D: -; J: TRBJ2-1; V: TRBV5-4; size: -; DNA: TGTGCCAGCAGGCCGCTCGGGGGTGTCCACAATGAGCAGTTCTTC; CDR3: CASRPLGGVHNEQFF
D: -; J: TRBJ1-1; V: TRBV7-8; size: -; DNA: TGTGCCAGCACCTTAACAGGGTTGAACACTGAAGCTTTCTTT; CDR3: CASTLTGLNTEAFF
D: TRBD2; J: TRBJ2-1; V: TRBV19; size: once; DNA: TGTGCCAGTAGTCCCCGGACTAGCGGGGCCCGATTTAGCTCCTACAATGAGCAGTTCTTC; CDR3: CASSPRTSGARFSSYNEQFF
D: TRBD1; J: TRBJ2-3; V: TRBV14; size: -; DNA: TGTGCCAGCAGCCAAGTCCAGGGGGTCAAAGGAGATACGCAGTATTTT; CDR3: CASSQVQGVKGDTQYF
D: TRBD1; J: TRBJ1-2; V: TRBV7-8; size: many; DNA: TGTGCCAGCAGCTTAACCATTCTACAGGGGACATATGGCTACACCTTC; CDR3: CASSLTILQGTYGYTF
D: -; J: TRBJ2-4; V: TRBV2; size: -; DNA: TGTGCCAGCAGTGAAGCGGCCCAGACTAACATTCAGTACTTC; CDR3: CASSEAAQTNIQYF
D: TRBD1; J: TRBJ1-6; V: TRBV6-5; size: -; DNA: TGTGCCAGCAGCTACGGAGGAGGGGGCAGTTCACCCCTCCACTTT; CDR3: CASSYGGGGSSPLHF